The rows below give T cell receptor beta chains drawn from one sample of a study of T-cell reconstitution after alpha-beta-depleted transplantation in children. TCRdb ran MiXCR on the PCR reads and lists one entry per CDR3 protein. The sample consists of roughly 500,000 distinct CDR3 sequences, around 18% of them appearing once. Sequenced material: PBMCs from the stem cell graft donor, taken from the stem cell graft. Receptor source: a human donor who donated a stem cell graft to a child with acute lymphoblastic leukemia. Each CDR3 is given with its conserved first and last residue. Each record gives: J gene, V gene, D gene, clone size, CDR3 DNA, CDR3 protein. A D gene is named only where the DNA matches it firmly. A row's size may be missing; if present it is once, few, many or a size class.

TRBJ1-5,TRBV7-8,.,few,TGTGCCAGCAGCTTAAAGCGGCAGGGACAATTTAGCAATCAGCCCCAGCATTTT,CASSLKRQGQFSNQPQHF
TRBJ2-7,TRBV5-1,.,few,TGCGCCAGCAGGTCAGAGGGTTCCTACGAGCAGTACTTC,CASRSEGSYEQYF
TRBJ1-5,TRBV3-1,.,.,TGTGCCAGCAGCCAAGATGCGGAAGATCAGCCCCAGCATTTT,CASSQDAEDQPQHF
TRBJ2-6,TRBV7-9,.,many,TGTGCCAGCAGCTTGACGGGATCTGGGGCCAACGTCCTGACTTTC,CASSLTGSGANVLTF
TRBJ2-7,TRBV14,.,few,TGTGCCAGCAGCCAAGGAGAGGGAGCCTACGAGCAGTACTTC,CASSQGEGAYEQYF
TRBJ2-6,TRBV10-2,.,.,TGCGCCAGCAGTGCCTGGCAGCTTGCCAACTCTGGGGCCAACGTCCTGACTTTC,CASSAWQLANSGANVLTF
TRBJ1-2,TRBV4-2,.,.,TGTGCCAGCAGCCAAGATCTCGCACAGTTATATGGCTACACCTTC,CASSQDLAQLYGYTF
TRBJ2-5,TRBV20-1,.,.,TGCAGTGCTACCCGGGACTCCCAAGAGACCCAGTACTTC,CSATRDSQETQYF
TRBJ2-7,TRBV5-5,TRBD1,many,TGTGCCAGCAGCCCCGGGACAGGGCCCTACGAGCAGTACTTC,CASSPGTGPYEQYF
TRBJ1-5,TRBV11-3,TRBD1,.,TGTGCCAGCAGCTCGGCAGACAGGGGGCGAGGAAAAAGCACCAACAATCAGCCCCAGCATTTT,CASSSADRGRGKSTNNQPQHF
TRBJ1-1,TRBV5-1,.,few,TGCGCCAGCAGCTTGCGGGACGTCTACACTGAAGCTTTCTTT,CASSLRDVYTEAFF
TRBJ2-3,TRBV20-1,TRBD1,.,TGCAGTGCTCCCCCGGGACAGGGGGAGTTTGATACGCAGTATTTT,CSAPPGQGEFDTQYF
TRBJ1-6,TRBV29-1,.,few,TGCAGCGTTCTGGGGTCGGAGGGTTCACCCCTCCACTTT,CSVLGSEGSPLHF
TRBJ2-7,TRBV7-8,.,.,TGTGCCAGCAGCCCGGAGAGCGGACCGACCTACGAGCAGTACTTC,CASSPESGPTYEQYF
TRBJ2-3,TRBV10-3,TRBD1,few,TGTGCCATCAGTGAGCCCCACAAAGGGGGCAGAACAGATACGCAGTATTTT,CAISEPHKGGRTDTQYF
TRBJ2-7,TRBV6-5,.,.,TGTGCCAGCAGTTACTGGACGGGAGAGTCTTTTACCTACGAGCAGTACTTC,CASSYWTGESFTYEQYF
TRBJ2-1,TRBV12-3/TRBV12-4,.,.,TGTGCCAGCAGTTTCGCGGGAATGGTAAATGAGCAGTTCTTC,CASSFAGMVNEQFF
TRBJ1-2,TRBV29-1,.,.,TGCAGCGTTGTACGGCAGGCCTATGGCTACACCTTC,CSVVRQAYGYTF
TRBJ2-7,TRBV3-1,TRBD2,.,TGTGCCAGCAGCCACGCGGGAGTGCCGTACGAGCAGTACTTC,CASSHAGVPYEQYF
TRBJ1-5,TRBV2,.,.,TGTGCCAGCAGCGTAGAGGGGGGAAGGCAGCCCCAGCATTTT,CASSVEGGRQPQHF
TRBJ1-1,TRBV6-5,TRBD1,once,TGTGCCAGCAGTTACTCGCGCAGGGGGTTTACTGAAGCTTTCTTT,CASSYSRRGFTEAFF
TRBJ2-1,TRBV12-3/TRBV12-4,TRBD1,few,TGTGCCAGCGCTCAACAGGGGGCCCCTCGCAATGAGCAGTTCTTC,CASAQQGAPRNEQFF
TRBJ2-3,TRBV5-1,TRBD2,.,TGCGCCAGCAACCACTTAGCGGGAGGGCCAGATACGCAGTATTTT,CASNHLAGGPDTQYF
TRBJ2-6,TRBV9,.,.,TGTGCCAGCAGCGTAGGGGCAGCCTTCTCTGGGGCCAACGTCCTGACTTTC,CASSVGAAFSGANVLTF
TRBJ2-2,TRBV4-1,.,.,TGCGCCAGCAGAGCCCCCGTGGACACCGGGGAGCTGTTTTTT,CASRAPVDTGELFF
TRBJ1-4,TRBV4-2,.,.,TGTGCCAGCAGCCAAGAGGATCAAACTAATGAAAAACTGTTTTTT,CASSQEDQTNEKLFF
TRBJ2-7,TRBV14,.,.,TGTGCCAGCAGCCAAGATACCCTAGGCGGCTCCTACGAGCAGTACTTC,CASSQDTLGGSYEQYF
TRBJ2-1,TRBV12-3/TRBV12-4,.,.,TGTGCCAGCAGTTTCTGGGGGCAGGGCGAGCAGTTCTTC,CASSFWGQGEQFF
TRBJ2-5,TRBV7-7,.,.,TGTGCCAGCAGCCCCGGGCCTTACTACATCCAAGAGACCCAGTACTTC,CASSPGPYYIQETQYF
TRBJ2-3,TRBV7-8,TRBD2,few,TGTGCCAGCAGCCCTTGGCTAGCGGGAGGGACAGATACGCAGTATTTT,CASSPWLAGGTDTQYF
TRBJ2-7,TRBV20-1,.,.,TGCAGTGCTAGAGGAACCGACCGGAGTATCTGGTACTTC,CSARGTDRSIWYF
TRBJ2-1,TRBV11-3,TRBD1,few,TGTGCCAGCAGCTTCAGGGGGCCTGGATCATACAATGAGCAGTTCTTC,CASSFRGPGSYNEQFF
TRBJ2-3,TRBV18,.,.,TGTGCCAGCTCAAAGGAGTACACAGATACGCAGTATTTT,CASSKEYTDTQYF
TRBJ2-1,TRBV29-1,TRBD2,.,TGCAGCGTTGCAGGACTAGCGGGAGGCCTCAGCTCCTACAATGAGCAGTTCTTC,CSVAGLAGGLSSYNEQFF
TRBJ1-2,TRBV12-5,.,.,TGTGCTAGTGGTCCCGGGGGGGCGGACTATGGCTACACCTTC,CASGPGGADYGYTF
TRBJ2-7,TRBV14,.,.,TGTGCCAGCAGCCCGCCTGGCCACTACGAGCAGTACTTC,CASSPPGHYEQYF
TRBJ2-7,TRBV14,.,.,TGTGCCAGCAGCCAACCGGGACGCGAAGGTCGATACGAGCAGTACTTC,CASSQPGREGRYEQYF
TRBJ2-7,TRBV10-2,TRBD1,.,TGCGCCAGCAGTGGAGGACAGGGGGTTCCCTACGAGCAGTACTTC,CASSGGQGVPYEQYF
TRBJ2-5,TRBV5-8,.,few,TGTGCCAGCAGCTTGGCCTCTGGCGGGGCGGCGGAGACCCAGTACTTC,CASSLASGGAAETQYF
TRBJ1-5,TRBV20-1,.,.,TGCAGTGCCCCATGGCGGATCAATCAGCCCCAGCATTTT,CSAPWRINQPQHF
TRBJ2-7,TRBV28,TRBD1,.,TGTGCCAGCAGCCCTACAGGGGGCCCCACTGTCTACGAGCAGTACTTC,CASSPTGGPTVYEQYF
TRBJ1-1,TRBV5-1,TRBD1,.,TGCGCCAGCAGCTGGGGCTCGACAGGGGACACTGAAGCTTTCTTT,CASSWGSTGDTEAFF
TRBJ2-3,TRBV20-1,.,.,TGCAGTGCCCGACTGGAGGCAGATACGCAGTATTTT,CSARLEADTQYF
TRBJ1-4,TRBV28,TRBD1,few,TGTGCCAGCAGTCCAATAAAGACGGACAGGATAGACAATGAAAAACTGTTTTTT,CASSPIKTDRIDNEKLFF
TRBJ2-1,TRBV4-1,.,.,TGCGCCAGCAGCTCGGGACCCCCGGATGAGCAGTTCTTC,CASSSGPPDEQFF
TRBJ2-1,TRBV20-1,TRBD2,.,TGCAGTGCGTCCGGGACTAGCGGGAGGGGTGAGCAGTTCTTC,CSASGTSGRGEQFF
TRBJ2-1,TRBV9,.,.,TGTGCCAGCAGCGTTTTGGGGATTCCTGAGCAGTTCTTC,CASSVLGIPEQFF
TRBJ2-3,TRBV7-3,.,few,TGTGCCAGCAGCTTAGGTCCCCCATATGGCACAGATACGCAGTATTTT,CASSLGPPYGTDTQYF
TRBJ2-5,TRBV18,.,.,TGTGCCAGCTCACAGACTCGACAAGAGACCCAGTACTTC,CASSQTRQETQYF
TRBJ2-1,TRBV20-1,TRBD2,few,TGCAGTGCTAGAGACCCTCGACTAGCGGGAGGGGACAATGAGCAGTTCTTC,CSARDPRLAGGDNEQFF
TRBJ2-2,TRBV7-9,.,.,TGTGCCAGCAGCACCTCTTTCTCGACCGGGGAGCTGTTTTTT,CASSTSFSTGELFF
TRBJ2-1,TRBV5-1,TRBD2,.,TGCGCCAGCAGCATGTTGCGGGAACCTTCGGGAGGCAATGAGCAGTTCTTC,CASSMLREPSGGNEQFF
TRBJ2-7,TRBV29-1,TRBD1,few,TGCAGCGCGGGACAGGAGAGCTCCTACGAGCAGTACTTC,CSAGQESSYEQYF
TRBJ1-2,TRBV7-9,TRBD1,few,TGTGCCAGCAGCTTACGAAGGGACAGGAACGGGGGCGGCTACACCTTC,CASSLRRDRNGGGYTF
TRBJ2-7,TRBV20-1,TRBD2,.,TGCAGTGCTAGAGACCAGCGGGACCTGTGGGACGAGCAGTACTTC,CSARDQRDLWDEQYF
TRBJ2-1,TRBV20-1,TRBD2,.,TGCAGTGCTAGGGGCGGACTAGCGGGAGTGGATAACTACAATGAGCAGTTCTTC,CSARGGLAGVDNYNEQFF